The text below deals with one T cell receptor beta chain. Its antigen remains unknown. Unique molecular identifiers were carried by the TCR beta cDNA libraries. A few hundred thousand cDNA molecules came from about 1 to 10 million T cells. TCRdb called the PCR reads again in MiXCR, with one record for every CDR3 protein. The sample shows about 460,000 distinct CDR3 sequences, approximately 46% of them seen only once. The data are from a study of post-analysis software for immune sequencing data. Whole-study context: Multiple sclerosis in the patients followed relapsing-remitting, secondary progressive and progressive-relapsing courses.

Overall study findings and caveats: In patients, TRBV5-6, TRBV5-1 and TRBV20-1 belonged to five TRBV segments found more frequently than in controls.

The germline V gene encodes CDR1 LGHDT and CDR2 YNNKEL (reference sequence). The CDR3 totals 13 residues. V was trimmed by 1 base and J by 5 bases, leaving 6 bases between them. The chain couples TRBV3-1 to TRBJ2-1; no reliable D call. The sequence came from a girl aged 10-17 years with multiple sclerosis. The sequencing sample was made of blood. The DNA of the CDR3 is TGTGCCAGCAGCCAAGCAGCGAACAATGAGCAGTTCTTC. It is translated as CASSQAANNEQFF.